The 9 T cell receptor beta chains below all came from one sample that was sequenced in a study of T cells in Graves' hyperthyroidism and ophthalmopathy. Regions amplified from RNA transcripts were the TCR beta CDR3 regions. The study used the HTBI primer set for a first-round RT-PCR of the TCR CDR3. TCRdb re-analysed the multiplex PCR reads in MiXCR, keeping a single row per CDR3 protein. The table records a few hundred thousand distinct CDR3 sequences, roughly 20% of them present only once. Specimen: blood. The receptors originated from a woman in her forties or fifties with Graves' hyperthyroidism.

This clonotype was picked up many times. The chain combines TRBV7-3 with TRBJ1-5; no reliable D call. This CDR3 is built from 13 residues. Germline CDR1 and CDR2: SGHTA and FQGTGA. V shed 4 bases and J shed 2 bases, with 6 bases lying between them. The DNA of the CDR3 is TGTGCCAGCAGCTCCGACGGCAATCAGCCCCAGCATTTT. Its protein product is CASSSDGNQPQHF.

This clonotype was seen more than once but under ten times. The chain carries TRBV6-5 and TRBJ1-2; 7 nucleotides match TRBD1. Germline V gene data show CDR1 as MNHEY and CDR2 as SVGAGI. V lost 0 bases and J lost 4; bases outside the gene matches: 8. The length of the CDR3 is 16 residues. The chain's CDR3 is CASSYSSQGGLYGYTF. The CDR3 coding sequence is TGTGCCAGCAGTTACTCGAGCCAGGGGGGCCTCTATGGCTACACCTTC.

This rearrangement joins TRBV19 to TRBJ1-2, with 7 bases fitting TRBD1. This CDR3 comprises 15 residues. Germline V CDR1 and CDR2: LNHDA, SQIVND (reference sequence). The V gene end was trimmed by 4 bases and the J gene end by 5 bases; junction bases not matched to a gene: 10. This CDR3 is CASSTPRDSNYGYTF. DNA of the CDR3: TGTGCCAGTAGTACTCCCCGGGACAGTAATTATGGCTACACCTTC.

In this sample, this clonotype turned up a few times. The conserved closing phenylalanine or tryptophan is absent in this CDR3, likely reflecting a read error. The gene calls are TRBV6-4 and TRBJ1-1; the match to TRBD1 covers 7 bases. Germline CDR1 is MRHNA and CDR2 is SNTAGT. The CDR3 is 17 amino acids. The CDR3 DNA is TGTGCCAGCAGTTACTCACCCTACGACAGGGATCACACTGAAGCTTTCCTT. Its protein is CASSYSPYDRDHTEAFL.

This clonotype has a handful of counts. The gene calls are TRBV28 and TRBJ1-2; no clear D. This CDR3 is 13 amino acids long. Germline CDR1 reads MDHEN; CDR2 reads SYDVKM. V gave up 5 bases and J gave up 7 bases, with 14 bases separating them. CDR3 residues: CASSDSGFFGYTF. DNA of the CDR3: TGTGCCAGCAGTGACTCCGGCTTTTTTGGCTACACCTTC.

There are many counts of this clonotype. The genes are TRBV4-1 and TRBJ1-1, with 10 positions matching TRBD1. Trimming took 5 bases from V and 2 from J; bases not matched to a gene: 5. Germline V CDR1 and CDR2: MGHRA, YSYEKL. The CDR3 is made up of 15 amino acids. CDR3 sequence (DNA): TGCGCCAGCAGCGTCGACAGGGGGCTAAACACTGAAGCTTTCTTT. Translated, it gives CASSVDRGLNTEAFF.

The V call is TRBV6-1, the J call TRBJ2-3, with a weak D call TRBD1 (6 bases). CDR1 is MNHNS, CDR2 SASEGT, per germline. V lost 11 bases and J lost 0, with 15 bases in between. The CDR3 is 14 residues long. The CDR3 DNA reads as TGTGCCGGGATAAACAGGGTTAGCACAGATACGCAGTATTTT. Its protein product is CAGINRVSTDTQYF.

CDR3 region: CASSFRRRRRYEQYF. The CDR3 DNA reads TGTGCCAGCAGTTTTAGGCGGCGGAGGCGATACGAGCAGTACTTC. The V gene is TRBV12-3 or TRBV12-4, the J gene TRBJ2-7, with D tentatively TRBD2 (5 bases). The CDR3 is 15 residues long. The V end lost 3 bases, the J end lost 4 bases, and 16 bases lay between the germline ends.

In its sample, this clonotype was seen many times. The V call is TRBV12-3 or TRBV12-4, the J call TRBJ1-3; unclear D gene. The CDR3 sequence is 15 residues long. Trimming removed 6 bases from V and 2 bases from J, with 14 bases in between. CDR3 in amino acids: CASSFGSEPGNTIYF. Written as DNA, the CDR3 is TGTGCCAGCAGCTTCGGGTCCGAACCTGGAAACACCATATATTTT.